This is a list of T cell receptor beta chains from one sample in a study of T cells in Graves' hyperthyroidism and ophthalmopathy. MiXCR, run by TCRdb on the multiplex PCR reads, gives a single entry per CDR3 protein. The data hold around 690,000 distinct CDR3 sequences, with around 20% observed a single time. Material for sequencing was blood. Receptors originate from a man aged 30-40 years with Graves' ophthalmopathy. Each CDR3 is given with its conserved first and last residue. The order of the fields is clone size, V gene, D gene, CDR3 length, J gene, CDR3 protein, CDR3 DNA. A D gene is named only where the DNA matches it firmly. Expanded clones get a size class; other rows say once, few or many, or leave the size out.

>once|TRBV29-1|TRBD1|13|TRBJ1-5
CSVGDRGHQPQHF
TGCAGCGTTGGGGACAGGGGGCACCAGCCCCAGCATTTT
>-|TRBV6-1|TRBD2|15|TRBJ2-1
CASSAPSGRWNEQFF
TGTGCCAGCAGCGCTCCTAGCGGGAGATGGAATGAGCAGTTCTTC
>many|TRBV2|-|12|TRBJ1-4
CASRVGGEKLFF
TGTGCAAGCAGGGTAGGAGGAGAAAAACTGTTTTTT
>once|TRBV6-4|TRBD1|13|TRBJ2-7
CARRGTGAGEQYF
TGTGCCAGAAGAGGGACAGGGGCGGGCGAGCAGTACTTC
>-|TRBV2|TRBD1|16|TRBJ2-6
CASSWDRGAGANVLTF
TGTGCCAGCAGTTGGGACAGGGGGGCAGGGGCCAACGTCCTGACTTTC
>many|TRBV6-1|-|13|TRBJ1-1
CASSDYGGTEAFF
TGTGCCAGCAGTGATTACGGGGGGACTGAAGCTTTCTTT
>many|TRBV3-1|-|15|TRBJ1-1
CASSPQGLMNTEAFF
TGTGCCAGCAGCCCACAGGGCCTCATGAACACTGAAGCTTTCTTT
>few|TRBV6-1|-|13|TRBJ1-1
CASSARWGTEAFF
TGTGCCAGCAGCGCACGATGGGGCACTGAAGCTTTCTTT
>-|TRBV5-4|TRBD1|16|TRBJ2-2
CASSFVAGQGAGELFF
TGTGCCAGCAGCTTCGTTGCGGGACAGGGAGCCGGGGAGCTGTTTTTT
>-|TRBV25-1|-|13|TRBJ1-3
CASRPLGANTIYF
TGTGCCAGCAGACCCCTGGGGGCCAACACCATATATTTT
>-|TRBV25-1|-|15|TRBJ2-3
CASSESAGVADTQYF
TGTGCCAGCAGTGAATCGGCCGGGGTGGCAGATACGCAGTATTTT
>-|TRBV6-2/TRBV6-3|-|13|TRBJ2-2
CASSYSSTGELLF
TGTGCCAGCAGTTACTCGTCCACCGGGGAGCTGCTTTTT
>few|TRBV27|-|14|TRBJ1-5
CASSRGSHNQPQHF
TGTGCCAGCAGTAGGGGGTCCCACAATCAGCCCCAGCATTTT
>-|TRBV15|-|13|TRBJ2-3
CATSSGGGDTQYF
TGTGCCACCAGCAGTGGGGGAGGAGATACGCAGTATTTT
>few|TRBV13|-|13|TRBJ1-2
CASSPGSNEGYTF
TGTGCCAGCAGCCCCGGGTCCAATGAGGGCTACACCTTC
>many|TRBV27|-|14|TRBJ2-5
CASSLLTGSETQYF
TGTGCCAGCAGTTTACTAACAGGGTCGGAGACCCAGTACTTC
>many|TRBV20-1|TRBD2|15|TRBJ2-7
CSAREGGLDYHEQYF
TGCAGTGCTAGGGAGGGCGGACTAGATTATCACGAGCAGTACTTC
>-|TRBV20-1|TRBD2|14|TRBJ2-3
CSASETSGTDTQYF
TGCAGTGCTAGTGAGACTAGCGGCACAGATACGCAGTATTTT
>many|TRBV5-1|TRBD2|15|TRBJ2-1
CASSLALAGVNEQFF
TGCGCCAGCAGCTTGGCTTTAGCGGGAGTTAATGAGCAGTTCTTC
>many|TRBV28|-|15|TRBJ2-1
CASSRGSVSHNEQFF
TGTGCCAGCAGTCGCGGGTCAGTAAGTCACAATGAGCAGTTCTTC
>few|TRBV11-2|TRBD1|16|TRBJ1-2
CAGSLAGTGFVYGYTF
TGTGCCGGCAGCTTAGCCGGGACAGGGTTCGTCTATGGCTACACCTTC
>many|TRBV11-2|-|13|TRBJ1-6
CASSLDLDASLHF
TGTGCCAGCAGCTTAGATCTTGATGCATCCCTCCACTTT
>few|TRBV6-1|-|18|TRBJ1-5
CASSPTRRSAYSNQPQHF
TGTGCCAGCAGCCCTACCCGGAGGTCCGCCTATAGCAATCAGCCCCAGCATTTT
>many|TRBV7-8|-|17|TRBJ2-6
CASSLRVGSSGANVLTF
TGTGCCAGCAGCTTACGAGTTGGGAGCTCTGGGGCCAACGTCCTGACTTTC
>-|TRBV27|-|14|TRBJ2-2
CASSLYGGTGELFF
TGTGCCAGCAGTTTATACGGGGGCACCGGGGAGCTGTTTTTT
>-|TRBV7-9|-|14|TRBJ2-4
CASSFSLAKNIQYF
TGTGCCAGCAGCTTCAGTCTAGCCAAAAACATTCAGTACTTC
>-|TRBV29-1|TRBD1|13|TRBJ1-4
CSVGQGGNEKLFF
TGCAGCGTTGGACAGGGTGGAAATGAAAAACTGTTTTTT
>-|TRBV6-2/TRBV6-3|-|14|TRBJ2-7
CASSTLTSTDEQYF
TGTGCCAGCAGTACACTGACTAGTACCGACGAGCAGTACTTC
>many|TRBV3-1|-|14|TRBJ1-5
CASSQDRGFQPQHF
TGTGCCAGCAGCCAAGATCGGGGGTTTCAGCCCCAGCATTTT
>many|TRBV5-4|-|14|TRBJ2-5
CASSLERSEETQYF
TGTGCCAGCAGCTTAGAGCGAAGTGAGGAGACCCAGTACTTC